This T cell receptor (beta chain) appears in the sequencing data of a study of neurological immune-mediated disorders. Whole-study findings and limits: The greatest TCR clonal expansion occurred in HTLV-1-associated myelopathy and the least in multiple sclerosis, which fell below healthy controls.

Sample time point: technical triplicate 1. This clonotype was observed many times. No antigen is known for it. The cDNA was generated through 5'RACE incorporating 10-nucleotide random UMIs. Every sequencing run returned over 190 million TCR-beta sequences, which were derived from 15-18 subjects. TCRdb independently ran MiXCR on the 5' RACE reads; one entry per CDR3 protein. Of roughly 38,000 distinct CDR3 sequences in the sample, around 10% are singletons; the top ten hold around 4%. This CDR3 has 18 amino acids. Trimming stripped 4 bases from V and 3 bases from J, with 25 bases between. Sequenced input: PBMCs. The source of this sequence is a man between 60 and 75 years old with HTLV-1-associated myelopathy (HAM/TSP). The chain uses TRBV12-3 or TRBV12-4 and TRBJ2-7; possible D gene TRBD1, 7 bases. The CDR3 DNA sequence: TGTGCCAGCAGTTCCTGGACAGGCGGGATAGCGGAGGGCTACGAGCAGTACTTC. Its protein product is CASSSWTGGIAEGYEQYF.